The rows below give T cell receptor beta chains drawn from one sample of a study of CD8 T cells in ankylosing spondylitis. TCRdb reprocessed the 5' RACE reads with MiXCR, giving one entry per CDR3 protein. Found here are some 140,000 distinct CDR3 sequences, approximately 7.4% of them singletons; the top ten hold around 11%. Material: blood, either unsorted or a sorted T cell fraction (not recorded which). Receptors were obtained from a female donor with ankylosing spondylitis or in good health (not recorded which). Each CDR3 is given with its conserved first and last residue. D genes are given only for firm matches. Clone size is not always given. Where it is, it says once, few, many or a class for expanded clones.

d_call: TRBD2
clone_size: many
j_call: TRBJ2-1
v_call: TRBV5-1
cdr3_length: 16
cdr3_nt: TGCGCCAGCAGCAGGAGCGGGGGGCTTACCTACAATGAGCAGTTCTTC
cdr3_aa: CASSRSGGLTYNEQFF

d_call: NA
clone_size: once
j_call: TRBJ2-4
v_call: TRBV23-1
cdr3_length: 17
cdr3_nt: TGCGCCAGCAGTCAACAGACAGGCCAAAGCACCAAAAACATTCAGTACTTC
cdr3_aa: CASSQQTGQSTKNIQYF

d_call: NA
clone_size: many
j_call: TRBJ1-2
v_call: TRBV12-3/TRBV12-4
cdr3_length: 11
cdr3_nt: TGTGCCAGCAGTTACGACTATGGCTACACCTTC
cdr3_aa: CASSYDYGYTF

d_call: NA
clone_size: many
j_call: TRBJ2-7
v_call: TRBV5-1
cdr3_length: 15
cdr3_nt: TGCGCCAGCAGCTTGGCCGGAGGTTTCCTCTACGAGCAGTACTTC
cdr3_aa: CASSLAGGFLYEQYF

d_call: NA
clone_size: many
j_call: TRBJ2-7
v_call: TRBV20-1
cdr3_length: 12
cdr3_nt: TGCAGTGCCTCCCACTCTAGCTACGAGCAGTACTTC
cdr3_aa: CSASHSSYEQYF

d_call: TRBD2
clone_size: few
j_call: TRBJ2-1
v_call: TRBV20-1
cdr3_length: 14
cdr3_nt: TGCAGTGCTAGCGGGACTAGCTCCTACAATGAGCAGTTCTTC
cdr3_aa: CSASGTSSYNEQFF

d_call: NA
clone_size: NA
j_call: TRBJ1-5
v_call: TRBV19
cdr3_length: 14
cdr3_nt: TGTGCCAGTAGTATACAGGGGAGCAATCAGCCCCAGCATTTT
cdr3_aa: CASSIQGSNQPQHF

d_call: NA
clone_size: many
j_call: TRBJ1-1
v_call: TRBV6-5
cdr3_length: 16
cdr3_nt: TGTGCCAGCAGTTATTCTGGACTGGGACGGAACACTGAAGCTTTCTTT
cdr3_aa: CASSYSGLGRNTEAFF

d_call: TRBD1
clone_size: many
j_call: TRBJ1-5
v_call: TRBV30
cdr3_length: 14
cdr3_nt: TGTGCCTGGAGTGTTAGAACAGGGGGATGGCCCCAGCATTTT
cdr3_aa: CAWSVRTGGWPQHF

d_call: NA
clone_size: many
j_call: TRBJ2-5
v_call: TRBV5-1
cdr3_length: 14
cdr3_nt: TGCGCCAGCAGCTCGTGGTGGGACCAAGAGACCCAGTACTTC
cdr3_aa: CASSSWWDQETQYF

d_call: NA
clone_size: many
j_call: TRBJ1-6
v_call: TRBV27
cdr3_length: 18
cdr3_nt: TGTGCCAGCAGTTTATCGGGTTGGGGGTCAGGGCTACTATCACCCCTCCACTTT
cdr3_aa: CASSLSGWGSGLLSPLHF